These T cell receptor beta chains were read from a single sample in a study of OX40 agonist ivuxolimab in advanced cancers. This table comes from immunoSEQ multiplex PCR, and its TCRdb copy is limited to in-frame clones, with some not included. The data contain some 77,000 clones, approximately 92% of them singletons. Source: CD4+ or CD8+ T cells sorted from blood, taken in a trial of the OX40 agonist ivuxolimab. The receptors here all came from an adult with an advanced solid tumor such as melanoma, head and neck, liver or kidney cancer. Each CDR3 is given with its conserved first and last residue. Fields, in order: D gene, V gene, J gene, clone size, CDR3 protein, CDR3 DNA. The D gene is left open where the match is weak. Clone size is not always given. Where it is, it says once, few, many or a class for expanded clones.

>NA|TRBV28|TRBJ1-3|NA
CASSSRGSGNTIYF
TGTGCCAGCAGTTCACGGGGCTCTGGAAACACCATATATTTT
>TRBD1|TRBV29-1|TRBJ2-5|NA
CSVSGGRGTEETQYF
TGCAGCGTTAGTGGTGGCAGGGGGACGGAGGAGACCCAGTACTTC
>NA|TRBV6-5|TRBJ2-7|NA
CASSYSPGISYEQYF
TGTGCCAGCAGTTACTCCCCGGGGATCTCCTACGAGCAGTACTTC
>NA|TRBV9|TRBJ1-1|NA
CASSLGQNTEAFF
TGTGCCAGCAGCTTGGGACAGAACACTGAAGCTTTCTTT
>NA|TRBV6-5|TRBJ1-5|NA
CASSYAGGEPQHF
TGTGCCAGCAGCTACGCAGGAGGGGAGCCCCAGCATTTT
>TRBD1|TRBV6-1|TRBJ2-7|NA
CASETGSSYEQYF
TGTGCCAGCGAGACAGGGAGCTCCTACGAGCAGTACTTC
>NA|TRBV20-1|TRBJ2-5|once
CSARDRETQYF
TGCAGTGCTAGAGACAGAGAGACCCAGTACTTC
>TRBD1|TRBV7-2|TRBJ2-7|NA
CASSLRTGANEQYF
TGTGCCAGCAGCTTAAGGACAGGCGCGAACGAGCAGTACTTC
>NA|TRBV10-3|TRBJ1-2|NA
CAISENNYGYTF
TGTGCCATCAGTGAGAATAACTATGGCTACACCTTC
>NA|TRBV6-1|TRBJ2-5|NA
CASSLLVSQGETQYF
TGTGCCAGCAGTCTGCTAGTGAGCCAGGGCGAGACCCAGTACTTC
>NA|TRBV19|TRBJ1-1|NA
CASMGARGNTEAFF
TGTGCCAGTATGGGAGCCCGAGGGAACACTGAAGCTTTCTTT
>NA|TRBV6-6|TRBJ2-5|NA
CASSYGSFQETQYF
TGTGCCAGCAGTTACGGCAGTTTCCAAGAGACCCAGTACTTC
>TRBD2|TRBV11-1|TRBJ2-5|NA
CASSARLAGGPTGLAQYF
TGTGCCAGCAGCGCCAGACTAGCGGGGGGCCCTACGGGGCTGGCCCAGTACTTC
>NA|TRBV10-1|TRBJ2-6|once
CASSESRGRDLAGANVLTF
TGCGCCAGCAGTGAGTCCCGGGGCAGGGATTTGGCTGGGGCCAACGTCCTGACTTTC
>NA|TRBV30|TRBJ1-2|NA
CAWENRARYGYTF
TGTGCCTGGGAGAACAGGGCTCGCTATGGCTACACCTTC
>NA|TRBV9|TRBJ2-5|once
CASSEGAYQETQYF
TGTGCCAGCAGCGAGGGAGCGTACCAAGAGACCCAGTACTTC